These T cell receptor beta chains were read from a single sample in a study of identical twins. TCRdb analysed the 5' RACE reads with MiXCR anew, one entry per CDR3 protein. The table shows 450,000 or so distinct CDR3 sequences, with approximately 18% occurring only once. What was sequenced was naive T cells sorted from blood. Source of these receptors: a man over 45 in good health. Each CDR3 is given with its conserved first and last residue. A D gene is named only where the DNA matches it firmly. Some rows have no size entry. The others give once, few or many, or a class for an expanded clone.

J gene: TRBJ1-1; D gene: .; clone size: .; V gene: TRBV10-3; CDR3 DNA: TGTGCCATCAGTGAGTCTCACCAGGGGAACACTGAAGCTTTCTTT; CDR3 protein: CAISESHQGNTEAFF
J gene: TRBJ2-3; D gene: .; clone size: many; V gene: TRBV11-1; CDR3 DNA: TGTGCCAGCCCCCTCCGGGACATTTCTTTTCCCAGCACAGATACGCAGTATTTT; CDR3 protein: CASPLRDISFPSTDTQYF
J gene: TRBJ2-7; D gene: TRBD1; clone size: many; V gene: TRBV7-2; CDR3 DNA: TGTGCCAGCAGCACCCGACAGGGGATCTACGAGCAGTACTTC; CDR3 protein: CASSTRQGIYEQYF
J gene: TRBJ2-1; D gene: TRBD2; clone size: many; V gene: TRBV5-1; CDR3 DNA: TGCGCCAGCAGCTCGGGACTCCCCCGGGGGGGCTACAATGAGCAGTTCTTC; CDR3 protein: CASSSGLPRGGYNEQFF
J gene: TRBJ2-1; D gene: .; clone size: many; V gene: TRBV7-9; CDR3 DNA: TGTGCCAGCAGCTGGCAAAATACGTACTTCTTC; CDR3 protein: CASSWQNTYFF
J gene: TRBJ1-3; D gene: .; clone size: many; V gene: TRBV7-9; CDR3 DNA: TGTGCCAGCAGCTTCTCGGGCTCTGGAAACACCATATATTTT; CDR3 protein: CASSFSGSGNTIYF
J gene: TRBJ2-2; D gene: TRBD1; clone size: many; V gene: TRBV29-1; CDR3 DNA: TGCAGCGTGCGACAGGGGTCCACCGGGGAGCTGTTTTTT; CDR3 protein: CSVRQGSTGELFF
J gene: TRBJ1-1; D gene: .; clone size: few; V gene: TRBV12-3/TRBV12-4; CDR3 DNA: TGTGCCAGCAGTTTAGTAGGGACCCCGAACACTGAAGCTTTCTTT; CDR3 protein: CASSLVGTPNTEAFF
J gene: TRBJ2-4; D gene: .; clone size: many; V gene: TRBV29-1; CDR3 DNA: TGCAGCGTTGACGGAGGAGAGAACATTCAGTACTTC; CDR3 protein: CSVDGGENIQYF
J gene: TRBJ1-3; D gene: .; clone size: .; V gene: TRBV27; CDR3 DNA: TGTGCCAGCAGCCGTTTGGGGACATCTAGGTCTGGAAACACCATATATTTT; CDR3 protein: CASSRLGTSRSGNTIYF
J gene: TRBJ2-6; D gene: TRBD2; clone size: .; V gene: TRBV27; CDR3 DNA: TGTGCCAGCAGTTTATCGAGGGCGGGGGCTGGGGCCAACGTCCTGACTTTC; CDR3 protein: CASSLSRAGAGANVLTF
J gene: TRBJ2-1; D gene: .; clone size: .; V gene: TRBV7-9; CDR3 DNA: TGTGCCAGCAGCTCTAGATATGCGGGGCTGAACAATGAGCAGTTCTTC; CDR3 protein: CASSSRYAGLNNEQFF
J gene: TRBJ2-1; D gene: .; clone size: many; V gene: TRBV20-1; CDR3 DNA: TGCAGTGCCGAAGCCGGGCTAGCTGCTGAGCAGTTCTTC; CDR3 protein: CSAEAGLAAEQFF
J gene: TRBJ1-1; D gene: .; clone size: .; V gene: TRBV28; CDR3 DNA: TGTGCCAGCCAGTCTCGGGGAACCAGTGAAGCTTTCTTT; CDR3 protein: CASQSRGTSEAFF
J gene: TRBJ2-7; D gene: TRBD2; clone size: few; V gene: TRBV20-1; CDR3 DNA: TGCAGTGCGACTCGGGAGGGGTCCGAGCAGTACTTC; CDR3 protein: CSATREGSEQYF
J gene: TRBJ2-7; D gene: .; clone size: few; V gene: TRBV4-1; CDR3 DNA: TGCGCCAGCAGCCAAACTGACAGTCCTTCCATCTACGAGCAGTACTTC; CDR3 protein: CASSQTDSPSIYEQYF
J gene: TRBJ2-4; D gene: .; clone size: .; V gene: TRBV30; CDR3 DNA: TGTGCCTGGAGTGGGGGGGGCAGAAGCAAAAACATTCAGTACTTC; CDR3 protein: CAWSGGGRSKNIQYF
J gene: TRBJ2-1; D gene: TRBD2; clone size: few; V gene: TRBV27; CDR3 DNA: TGTGCCAGCAGTTTAAGGGACAACATACTAGCGGGAGCCTGGAATGAGCAGTTCTTC; CDR3 protein: CASSLRDNILAGAWNEQFF
J gene: TRBJ2-5; D gene: TRBD1; clone size: .; V gene: TRBV7-9; CDR3 DNA: TGTGCCAGCAGCGCCCGGGACAGGGGCCAAGAGACCCAGTACTTC; CDR3 protein: CASSARDRGQETQYF
J gene: TRBJ1-2; D gene: .; clone size: few; V gene: TRBV12-3/TRBV12-4; CDR3 DNA: TGTGCCAGCAGTCCGCCGGGAGGGCCGTTCGGCTACACCTTC; CDR3 protein: CASSPPGGPFGYTF
J gene: TRBJ2-1; D gene: TRBD1; clone size: few; V gene: TRBV6-2/TRBV6-3; CDR3 DNA: TGTGCCAGCAGTTACTCCCGGGACAGGGACTACAATGAGCAGTTCTTC; CDR3 protein: CASSYSRDRDYNEQFF
J gene: TRBJ1-5; D gene: .; clone size: .; V gene: TRBV20-1; CDR3 DNA: TGCAGTGCTAGTCCGCACGGTGCGGATCAGCCCCAGCATTTT; CDR3 protein: CSASPHGADQPQHF
J gene: TRBJ2-3; D gene: TRBD1; clone size: few; V gene: TRBV25-1; CDR3 DNA: TGTGCCAGCAGTGAAGGTTGGACAGGGGGACCAGATACGCAGTATTTT; CDR3 protein: CASSEGWTGGPDTQYF
J gene: TRBJ2-5; D gene: TRBD1; clone size: .; V gene: TRBV30; CDR3 DNA: TGTGCCTGGAGTTTTCTCCAGGGACAGGGTAGGGAGACCCAGTACTTC; CDR3 protein: CAWSFLQGQGRETQYF
J gene: TRBJ2-6; D gene: .; clone size: .; V gene: TRBV7-2; CDR3 DNA: TGTGCCAGCAGCTTCGCCCATACCTCCCTCCGAAGAAGTGCTGGGGCCAACGTCCTGACTTTC; CDR3 protein: CASSFAHTSLRRSAGANVLTF
J gene: TRBJ1-1; D gene: TRBD1; clone size: .; V gene: TRBV2; CDR3 DNA: TGTGCCAGCAGTTGGGACAGGACCACTGAAGCTTTCTTT; CDR3 protein: CASSWDRTTEAFF
J gene: TRBJ2-7; D gene: .; clone size: few; V gene: TRBV6-1; CDR3 DNA: TGTGCCAGCAGTGAAATCACAGGCTCCTACGAGCAGTACTTC; CDR3 protein: CASSEITGSYEQYF
J gene: TRBJ2-7; D gene: TRBD2; clone size: many; V gene: TRBV7-8; CDR3 DNA: TGTGCCAGCAGCCAGGCAAGGGGGGGATTTCAGCGGGAGGGCCGATACGAGCAGTACTTC; CDR3 protein: CASSQARGGFQREGRYEQYF
J gene: TRBJ2-3; D gene: TRBD1; clone size: .; V gene: TRBV19; CDR3 DNA: TGTGCCAGTAGTATCGTCGTTAGGGGACAGGGAGGAGATACGCAGTATTTT; CDR3 protein: CASSIVVRGQGGDTQYF
J gene: TRBJ2-3; D gene: .; clone size: .; V gene: TRBV12-3/TRBV12-4; CDR3 DNA: TGTGCCAGCAGTTTAAGTGGGGGGGCGCGTGATACGCAGTATTTT; CDR3 protein: CASSLSGGARDTQYF
J gene: TRBJ2-3; D gene: TRBD2; clone size: many; V gene: TRBV20-1; CDR3 DNA: TGCAGTGCTAGACTAGCGGGGGGGCCTAGAACAGATACGCAGTATTTT; CDR3 protein: CSARLAGGPRTDTQYF